This T cell receptor (beta chain) came from a study of blood T cells in healthy people across ages. Study in general: Per two T cells, template switching captured roughly one barcoded beta molecule.

General study results and limits: Diversity was higher, and naive CD4+ cells more numerous, in long-lived donors than in aged donors.

Every donor provided 9.5 to 10 milliliters of peripheral blood. The authors isolated at least 6 million PBMCs per sample. A J-beta primer mix and a sample-barcoded 5' primer were used in a second PCR of roughly 7 to 12 cycles. TCRdb fed the 5' RACE reads into MiXCR, producing one record per CDR3 protein. In the table there are fewer than 2,000,000 distinct CDR3 sequences, approximately 40% of which are singletons. Germline-derived CDR1 and CDR2 are MNHEY and SVGEGT. V lost 7 bases, J lost 0 bases, and 12 bases lay in between. This CDR3 has 14 amino acids. A note on this clonotype: As yet, its antigen is unknown. It is likely a read error, because the conserved phenylalanine at the end of the CDR3 is missing.

Sequencing input: blood. This clonotype originated in a human donor in good health. The chain links TRBV6-2 or TRBV6-3 to TRBJ1-1; a weak D match, TRBD1 (5 bases). CDR3 sequence (DNA): TGTGCCAGCACTCGGACAAGCGTGAACACTGAAGCTTTCATT. This codes for CASTRTSVNTEAFI.